The subject of this entry is one TCR beta chain. This clone was seen only once. Its antigen target is currently unknown. Per-base qualities were not stored, and no clone one base away is much larger. These data are taken from a study of T cell responses to AZD1222 COVID-19 vaccine (dated by TCRdb to about 2021). General notes on the study: A total of about 240 trial participants underwent TCR sequencing, of whom about 210 received two doses of AZD1222 and some 25 received two doses of the MenACWY control vaccine. Trial participants were enrolled by age into subgroups of 18-55, 56-69 and 70-plus years, and around 140, 26 and 57 TCR-sequenced participants, respectively, were included in these subgroups.

Here is what the overall study found, with its caveats: Nearly half of unique spike-specific TCRs reportedly recognized epitopes outside regions mutated in the B.1.351 and B.1.1.7 variants. Conclusions about previously exposed vaccinees were limited because only six AZD1222 recipients were SARS-CoV-2 seropositive at baseline. The whole spike protein was spanned by vaccine-associated CD4 TCRs, and dominant responses were seen in regions 160-218 and 743-854. Participants were mostly white British and included more females than males, and it was suggested by the authors that clonal diversity may have been underestimated. The 56-69-year group was small, and its depth increase did not reach significance, likely because of low power. No day 14 peak-response samples were available, so repertoires were characterized only after the peak T cell response. Spike-specific TCR breadth and depth rose significantly after two AZD1222 doses compared with day 0 and with MenACWY recipients.

The sample's time point label, decoded: about 28 days (+/-7) after the second vaccine dose. AZD1222 recipients with second doses at about 4 weeks or about 12 weeks were pooled, because spike-specific TCR depth and breadth did not differ between schedules. Samples from vaccinated people were obtained from the UK trials COV001 and COV002, which included a single-blind randomized controlled phase 2/3 trial of AZD1222 (ChAdOx1 nCoV-19) in healthy adults. For TCRbeta chain sequencing, PBMC samples from trial participants were taken at day 0 and at day 28 after the second dose. The CDR3 regions of human TCRbeta chains were subjected to immunosequencing. In the paper's pipeline: Repertoire TCRs were checked for matches against a reference library of SARS-CoV-2-specific TCRs that had been generated using the MIRA antigen-specificity platform. Breadth was defined as the fraction of unique TCRs that were SARS-CoV-2-associated. Depth was defined as the fraction of total T cells that were SARS-CoV-2-associated. Using the MIRA data, each spike-specific TCR was mapped to the spike region that the TCR reacts to and placed in a CD4 or CD8 class. Log10-transformed breadth and depth values were compared by one-way ANOVA with Sidak's multiple comparisons tests. TCRdb obtained this table from immuneACCESS and retained in-frame rearrangements with V and J assigned. These tables miss some clones; where compared with another copy, unresolved V genes account for less than half of the shortfall, and the remainder is unexplained. D and trimming come from the DNA, and the V and J calls and clone size come from that table. The sample profile shows about 140,000 clones; 88% of them were found once. The ten largest clones add up to 3.1% of the sample.

Trimming leaves V shorter by 11 bases and J shorter by 1 base, with the junction holding 4 bases beyond the gene matches. CDR1 and CDR2 (LNHDA, SQIVND) derive from the germline V gene (reference sequence). Taken from cysteine to phenylalanine, the CDR3 has 13 residues. Solely the CDR3 DNA is kept, with 39 bases framed from the first base. The source material was peripheral blood, sampled 28 days after the second AZD1222 dose. The rearranged chain carries TRBV19 and TRBJ2-2; the central 7 bases match TRBD1. The receptor's source is an adult who received the AZD1222 COVID-19 vaccine. The CDR3 region: CASRTGNTGELFF. The DNA reads as follows: TGTGCCTCCAGGACAGGGAACACCGGGGAGCTGTTTTTT.